The 30 T cell receptor beta chains listed next were all sequenced from one sample in a study of shared clonotypes between healthy human individuals. The data were produced by immunoSEQ multiplex PCR, yet TCRdb's version contains in-frame clones alone and is incomplete. The table lists over a million clones, 75% to 85% of them singletons. Material: memory CD4+ T cells from PBMCs. This sample's subset: CD45RA-negative fraction. These receptor sequences come from a man aged 18-30 years in good health. Some clones in this sample may be carry-over from other donors' samples.

V and J are TRBV7-9 and TRBJ2-5; TRBD2 matches 10 bases. The V gene's germline CDR1 is SEHNR and CDR2 FQNEAQ (reference sequence). This CDR3 region has 14 residues. J was trimmed by 4 bases and V by 4 bases; bases with no gene match: 3. The CDR3 sequence: CASSSRLAGETQYF. The CDR3 nucleotides read TGTGCCAGCAGCTCCCGACTAGCGGGAGAGACCCAGTACTTC. Supplemented by reference TRBV7-9 and TRBJ2-5, the full variable domain reads DTGVSQNPRHKITKRGQNVTFRCDPISEHNRLYWYRQTLGQGPEFLTYFQNEAQLEKSRLLSDRFSAERPKGSFSTLEIQRTEQGDSAMYLCASSSRLAGETQYFGPGTRLLVL.

To note about this clone: This sample also contains other DNA sequences that code for the same CDR3. The chain carries TRBV1 and TRBJ2-3. TRBV1 counts as a pseudogene. The CDR3 extends over 17 amino acids. The CDR3 coding sequence is TGCACCAGCAGCCAAGATCTTCCCGACCAGCCCACAGATACGCAGTATTTT. This encodes CTSSQDLPDQPTDTQYF.

The chain carries TRBV7-9 and TRBJ2-1; D is unclear. Trimming cost V 5 bases and J 9 bases, with 14 bases left between them. Germline CDR1 reads SEHNR; CDR2 reads FQNEAQ (reference sequence). The CDR3 spans 13 residues. The CDR3 coding sequence is TGTGCCAGCAGCGCAGCCCTACCGGGTGAGCAGTTCTTC. Its translation is CASSAALPGEQFF.

This chain links TRBV7-9 with TRBJ2-7; D is perhaps TRBD2 (6 bases). The germline V and J ends were trimmed by 2 bases and 0 bases, with 23 bases remaining between them. The CDR3 loop spans 19 amino acids. Germline lookup yields CDR1 SEHNR and CDR2 FQNEAQ (reference sequence). CDR3 coding DNA: TGTGCCAGCAGCTTATTTATTGTAGCGGACCCCAAAATCTCCTACGAGCAGTACTTC. It yields the protein CASSLFIVADPKISYEQYF.

The rearrangement joins TRBV6-6 to TRBJ1-3; no reliable D call. This CDR3 spans 15 amino acids. Germline lookup yields CDR1 MNHNY and CDR2 SVGAGI (reference sequence). The V end was cut by 2 bases, the J end by 2 bases, with 10 bases between. CDR3 loop: CASSYGGTAGNTIYF. CDR3 in DNA: TGTGCCAGCAGTTACGGTGGAACAGCTGGAAACACCATATATTTT.

This clone has just one count. This chain uses TRBV5-1 with TRBJ1-1, with D maybe TRBD1 (5 bases). Trimming removed 4 bases from V and 7 bases from J, with 11 bases in between. The CDR3 spans 12 residues. In germline, CDR1 is SGHRS, CDR2 YFSETQ. The CDR3, as DNA: TGCGCCAGCAGCGAACCGGGACTTGAAGCTTTCTTT. Its translation is CASSEPGLEAFF.

V is TRBV28 and J is TRBJ2-3, with D perhaps being TRBD1 or TRBD2 (5 bases each). CDR3 length: 15 amino acids. Deletions cut 1 base from V and 2 bases from J, with 10 bases between. In germline, CDR1 is MDHEN, CDR2 SYDVKM. In nucleotides, the CDR3 is TGTGCCAGCAGTTTATTTGGGGGTAACACAGATACGCAGTATTTT. Translated: CASSLFGGNTDTQYF.

The V and J genes are TRBV11-2 and TRBJ1-2; possible D gene TRBD1, 5 bases. Trimming removed 5 bases at V and 6 bases at J, with 22 bases between. Germline CDR1 is SGHAT and CDR2 is FQNNGV. The CDR3 contains 16 residues. This CDR3 reads CASSPPVPGFPDGYTF. In DNA, the CDR3 is TGTGCCAGCAGCCCCCCCGTCCCAGGGTTTCCGGATGGCTACACCTTC.

The chain carries TRBV5-6 and TRBJ2-3; 7 nucleotides agree with TRBD2. There are 13 residues in the CDR3. Germline CDR1 is SGHDT and CDR2 is YYEEEE. Losses at the gene ends were 1 base for V and 6 bases for J; bases not matched to a gene: 2. This CDR3 reads CASSLFSGDTQYF. The CDR3 bases are TGTGCCAGCAGCTTGTTTAGCGGGGATACGCAGTATTTT.

The rearrangement links TRBV7-2 to TRBJ1-2; D is unclear. Per germline, CDR1 SGHTA and CDR2 FQGNSA. The CDR3 has 14 amino acids. Between the trimmed V and J ends, which lost 1 base and 0 bases, there was a span of 6 bases. The CDR3 loop reads CASSLGVTNYGYTF. CDR3 in DNA: TGTGCCAGCAGCTTAGGGGTGACTAACTATGGCTACACCTTC. Full variable domain (rest looked up from reference TRBV7-2 and TRBJ1-2): GAGVSQSPSNKVTEKGKDVELRCDPISGHTALYWYRQSLGQGLEFLIYFQGNSAPDKSGLPSDRFSAERTGGSVSTLTIQRTQQEDSAVYLCASSLGVTNYGYTFGSGTRLTVV.

The genes are TRBV4-1 and TRBJ2-1; 7 bases fit TRBD1. The CDR3 spans 15 residues. V shed 0 bases, J shed 7 bases, and the junction held 6 bases outside the gene matches. Germline assignment: CDR1 MGHRA and CDR2 YSYEKL. The chain's CDR3 is CASSQEGGPGNEQFF. In nucleotides, the CDR3 is TGCGCCAGCAGCCAAGAAGGGGGCCCAGGGAATGAGCAGTTCTTC.

This clone was detected only once. The V gene is TRBV5-4, the J gene TRBJ2-7; tentatively, D is TRBD1 (6 bases). The CDR3 extends over 17 amino acids. Trimming stripped 4 bases from V and 0 bases from J, with 20 bases between. Germline CDR1 SGHNT, CDR2 YYREEE (reference sequence). The CDR3 DNA reads TGTGCCAGCAGCAGAGGGGGACATGGGATTAGCTCCTACGAGCAGTACTTC. Amino acid sequence: CASSRGGHGISSYEQYF.

This chain uses TRBV6-1 with TRBJ2-7, with a tentative D call TRBD1 (6 bases). Germline V gene sequence: CDR1 MNHNS, CDR2 SASEGT. The CDR3 is 13 amino acids. V lost 6 bases to trimming and J lost 5 bases, with 14 bases between them. The DNA of the CDR3 is TGTGCCAGCAGCCGGATCCAGGGGAACGAGCAGTACTTC. Its translation: CASSRIQGNEQYF.

This clone was observed a single time. This chain uses TRBV4-2 with TRBJ2-7; 12 bases are a match to TRBD2. Germline-derived CDR1 and CDR2 are LGHNA and YNFKEQ. V lost 3 bases, J lost 4 bases, and 7 bases stayed unmatched. The CDR3 totals 16 residues. Here the CDR3 reads CASSQASGRAVYEQYF. The CDR3 DNA reads TGTGCCAGCAGCCAGGCTAGCGGGAGGGCCGTGTACGAGCAGTACTTC.

Ten or more counts support this clone. The chain has TRBV7-3 and TRBJ1-2; 10 nucleotides match TRBD1. This CDR3 region has 13 residues. The ends lost 4 bases at V and 7 bases at J; junction bases unmatched: 3. The germline V gene has CDR1 SGHTA and CDR2 FQGTGA. The CDR3 here is CASSYGQGVGYTF. The CDR3 DNA is TGTGCCAGCAGCTATGGACAGGGGGTTGGCTACACCTTC. The variable domain in full, with the rest retrieved from reference TRBV7-3 and TRBJ1-2, is GAGVSQTPSNKVTEKGKYVELRCDPISGHTALYWYRQSLGQGPEFLIYFQGTGAADDSGLPNDRFFAVRPEGSVSTLKIQRTERGDSAVYLCASSYGQGVGYTFGSGTRLTVV.

This clone was detected only a few times. This sequence joins TRBV29-1 and TRBJ1-1, with D perhaps matching TRBD1 (6 bases). This CDR3 is built from 12 residues. Germline-derived CDR1 and CDR2 are SQVTM and ANQGSEA. The CDR3 sequence is CSTAEGGTEAFF. CDR3 bases: TGCAGTACAGCAGAGGGGGGGACTGAAGCTTTCTTT.

This clone turned up a few times. The J gene is TRBJ1-5, the V gene TRBV28; D call uncertain. The germline V and J ends were trimmed by 7 bases and 3 bases, with 16 bases remaining between them. This CDR3 has 15 amino acids. The germline V gene encodes CDR1 MDHEN and CDR2 SYDVKM. CDR3 region: CASTPARGVNQPQHF. CDR3 nucleotides: TGTGCCAGCACCCCAGCCCGGGGAGTCAATCAGCCCCAGCATTTT. The full variable domain, rest sourced from reference TRBV28 and TRBJ1-5, is DVKVTQSSRYLVKRTGEKVFLECVQDMDHENMFWYRQDPGLGLRLIYFSYDVKMKEKGDIPEGYSVSREKKERFSLILESASTNQTSMYLCASTPARGVNQPQHFGDGTRLSIL.

V gene TRBV5-6 combines with J gene TRBJ1-2, with no clear D. There are 15 residues in the CDR3. Germline V gives CDR1 SGHDT, CDR2 YYEEEE. The V gene lost 0 bases and the J gene lost 6 bases, with 15 bases spanning the gap. The CDR3 reads CASSLVWTQVNGYTF. DNA for the CDR3: TGTGCCAGCAGCTTGGTTTGGACGCAAGTAAATGGCTACACCTTC.

The chain links TRBV6-6 to TRBJ2-5; the match to TRBD1 covers 7 bases. V trimming: 0 bases; J trimming: 2 bases; junction bases outside the gene matches: 3. The length of the CDR3 is 15 residues. Germline V lookup: CDR1 MNHNY, CDR2 SVGAGI (reference sequence). CDR3 DNA: TGTGCCAGCAGTTACTCACAGGGGAAACAAGAGACCCAGTACTTC. Encoded protein: CASSYSQGKQETQYF.

This clone was seen a single time. The rearrangement uses TRBV30 and TRBJ2-7; 9 nucleotides line up with TRBD1. V shed 5 bases, J shed 0 bases, and the junction held 2 bases outside the gene matches. Looked up from germline, CDR1 is GTSNPN and CDR2 is SVGIG (reference sequence). This CDR3 has 13 residues. CDR3 amino acids: CAWDRGTSYEQYF. The CDR3 DNA reads TGTGCCTGGGACAGGGGGACCTCCTACGAGCAGTACTTC.

This clone was recorded once. The J gene is TRBJ2-7, the V gene TRBV28; unclear D gene. V was trimmed by 7 bases and J by 0 bases, leaving 22 bases between them. Germline CDR1 is MDHEN and CDR2 is SYDVKM. The CDR3 contains 17 residues. CDR3 loop: CASIPRLGQYSSYEQYF. The CDR3, as DNA: TGTGCCAGCATTCCTAGATTAGGGCAGTATAGCTCCTACGAGCAGTACTTC.

V and J are TRBV5-1 and TRBJ1-4; D call uncertain. The CDR3 spans 15 residues. The germline V gene encodes CDR1 SGHRS and CDR2 YFSETQ. Trimming cost V 3 bases and J 5 bases, with 14 bases left between them. In nucleotides, the CDR3 is TGCGCCAGCAGCTACCGGGCCTTTCAGAATGAAAAACTGTTTTTT. It is translated as CASSYRAFQNEKLFF.

This clone was observed a single time. The rearrangement uses TRBV4-1 and TRBJ2-7, with 9 bases that match TRBD1. Unmatched junction bases numbered 9, after V lost 8 bases and J lost 4 bases. Per the germline V gene, CDR1 is MGHRA and CDR2 is YSYEKL. This CDR3 region has 14 residues. The DNA of the CDR3 is TGCGCCAGCCGTCCGTTGACAGGGGGTTACGAGCAGTACTTC. Amino acid sequence: CASRPLTGGYEQYF.

The chain uses TRBV6-1 and TRBJ2-7, with 10 bases lining up with TRBD2. The CDR3 covers 14 residues. The junction had 11 bases not matched to a gene; V was cut back by 6 bases and J by 9 bases. Germline lookup yields CDR1 MNHNS and CDR2 SASEGT. CDR3 coding DNA: TGTGCCAGCAGAGCGGGAGGGCCTGTGTTAGGGCAGTACTTC. Translation: CASRAGGPVLGQYF.

This clone occurred a few times. This chain joins TRBV7-9 and TRBJ1-5; the D gene is possibly TRBD1 (5 bases). Germline CDR1 reads SEHNR; CDR2 reads FQNEAQ (reference sequence). Deletions cut 4 bases from V and 0 bases from J, with 10 bases between. The CDR3 has 15 residues. The CDR3 reads CASSSEGYSNQPQHF. The CDR3 nucleotides read TGTGCCAGCAGCTCCGAGGGGTATAGCAATCAGCCCCAGCATTTT. Full variable domain (rest looked up from reference TRBV7-9 and TRBJ1-5): DTGVSQNPRHKITKRGQNVTFRCDPISEHNRLYWYRQTLGQGPEFLTYFQNEAQLEKSRLLSDRFSAERPKGSFSTLEIQRTEQGDSAMYLCASSSEGYSNQPQHFGDGTRLSIL.

J is TRBJ2-1 and V is TRBV2; the D is unclear. The CDR3 has 14 residues. Germline assignment: CDR1 SNHLY and CDR2 FYNNEI. V lost 6 bases and J lost 2, with 11 bases in between. The CDR3 DNA follows: TGTGCCAGCAGAGAGTCAGAAGCCTACAATGAGCAGTTCTTC. This translates into CASRESEAYNEQFF.

The chain links TRBV5-1 to TRBJ2-1; D possibly uses TRBD1 or TRBD2 (5 bases each). The V end lost 3 bases, the J end lost 10 bases, and 17 bases lay between the germline ends. The CDR3 consists of 14 residues. Germline CDR1 reads SGHRS; CDR2 reads YFSETQ. The CDR3: CASSSTRGADEQFF. DNA of the CDR3: TGCGCCAGCAGCTCCACCCGGGGCGCGGACGAGCAGTTCTTC.

The chain couples TRBV5-1 to TRBJ1-1, with 9 bases aligning to TRBD1. The trim removed 4 bases at V and 1 base at J, leaving 11 bases unmatched. This CDR3 has 17 residues. CDR1 is SGHRS, CDR2 YFSETQ, per germline. The CDR3 DNA reads as TGCGCCAGCAGCCCCGGACAGGGGCGTTCAGGGAACACTGAAGCTTTCTTT. Translated, it gives CASSPGQGRSGNTEAFF.

V gene TRBV11-3 combines with J gene TRBJ2-2; no clear D. The CDR3 is 13 residues long. CDR1 and CDR2 (germline): SGHNT, YENEEA. V lost 3 bases and J lost 5, with 7 bases in between. The DNA for the CDR3 is TGTGCCAGCAGCTTCTTCAGAACCGGGGAGCTGTTTTTT. Protein sequence: CASSFFRTGELFF.

V is TRBV30 and J is TRBJ1-1, with a possible D match to TRBD1 (5 bases). The V gene's germline CDR1 is GTSNPN and CDR2 SVGIG (reference sequence). This CDR3 is built from 13 residues. Trimming left V 4 bases short and J 5 bases short, with 14 bases between. The CDR3 sequence is CAWMGTLGTEAFF. CDR3 coding DNA: TGTGCCTGGATGGGGACTCTGGGGACTGAAGCTTTCTTT.